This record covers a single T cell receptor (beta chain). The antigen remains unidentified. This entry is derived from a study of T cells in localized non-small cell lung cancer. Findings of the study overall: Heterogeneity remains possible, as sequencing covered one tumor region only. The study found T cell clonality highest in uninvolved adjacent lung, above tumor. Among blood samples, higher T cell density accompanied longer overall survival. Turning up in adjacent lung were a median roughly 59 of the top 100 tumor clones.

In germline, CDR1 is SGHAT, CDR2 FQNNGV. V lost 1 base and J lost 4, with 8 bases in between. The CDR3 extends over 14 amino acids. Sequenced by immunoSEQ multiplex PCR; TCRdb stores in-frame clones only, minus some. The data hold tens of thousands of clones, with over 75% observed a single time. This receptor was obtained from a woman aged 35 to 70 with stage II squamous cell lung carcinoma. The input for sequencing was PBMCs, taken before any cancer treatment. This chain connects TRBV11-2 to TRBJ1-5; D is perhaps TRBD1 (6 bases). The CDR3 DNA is TGTGCCAGCAGCTTAGGGACAGCTAATCAGCCCCAGCATTTT. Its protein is CASSLGTANQPQHF.